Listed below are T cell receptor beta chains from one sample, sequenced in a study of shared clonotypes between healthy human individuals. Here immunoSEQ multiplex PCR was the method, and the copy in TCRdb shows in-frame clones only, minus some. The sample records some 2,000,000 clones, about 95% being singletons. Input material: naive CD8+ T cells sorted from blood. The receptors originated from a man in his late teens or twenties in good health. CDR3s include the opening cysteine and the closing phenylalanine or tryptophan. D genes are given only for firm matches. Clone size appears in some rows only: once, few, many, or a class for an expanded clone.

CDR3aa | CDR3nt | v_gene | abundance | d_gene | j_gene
CASSESLWQGDNYGYTF | TGTGCCAGCAGTGAAAGTTTATGGCAGGGAGATAACTATGGCTACACCTTC | TRBV2 | NA | NA | TRBJ1-2
CASSLGQRGDQPQHF | TGTGCCAGCAGTCTGGGACAGAGGGGGGATCAGCCCCAGCATTTT | TRBV28 | once | TRBD1 | TRBJ1-5
CAGFSDTQYF | TGTGCCGGGTTTTCGGATACGCAGTATTTT | TRBV7-9 | NA | NA | TRBJ2-3
CASSVGGGSPLHF | TGTGCCAGCAGCGTGGGGGGAGGGTCACCCCTCCACTTT | TRBV9 | NA | NA | TRBJ1-6
CASSYSVGGADEQYF | TGTGCCAGCAGTTACTCCGTGGGGGGGGCGGACGAGCAGTACTTC | TRBV6-5 | NA | NA | TRBJ2-7
CASSQELTHTEAFF | TGCGCCAGCAGCCAAGAGTTAACCCACACTGAAGCTTTCTTT | TRBV4-1 | NA | NA | TRBJ1-1
CASSKTNYGYTF | TGTGCCAGCAGTAAGACAAACTATGGCTACACCTTC | TRBV6-5 | NA | NA | TRBJ1-2
CASSAGTIDEQFF | TGCGCCAGCAGCGCCGGGACTATCGATGAGCAGTTCTTC | TRBV4-1 | NA | TRBD2 | TRBJ2-1
CASSLALQGATEAFF | TGTGCCAGCAGCTTAGCGCTCCAGGGGGCCACTGAAGCTTTCTTT | TRBV7-9 | NA | TRBD1 | TRBJ1-1
CASSYPQGGTDTQYF | TGTGCCAGCAGTTACCCACAGGGGGGGACAGATACGCAGTATTTT | TRBV6-6 | NA | NA | TRBJ2-3
CASSPPVGQGSEQYF | TGTGCCAGCAGTCCGCCCGTGGGACAGGGGAGCGAGCAGTACTTC | TRBV28 | NA | TRBD1 | TRBJ2-7
CASSLAEGAPWRDEQYF | TGTGCCAGCAGCTTAGCAGAAGGGGCCCCGTGGCGAGACGAGCAGTACTTC | TRBV7-9 | NA | NA | TRBJ2-7
CASSLVGSEAFF | TGTGCCAGCAGCTTAGTTGGTTCTGAAGCTTTCTTT | TRBV7-8 | NA | NA | TRBJ1-1
CASSVAGRDEAFF | TGTGCCAGCAGCGTAGCGGGGCGCGATGAAGCTTTCTTT | TRBV9 | NA | NA | TRBJ1-1
CASSLTAGGGTDTQYF | TGTGCCAGCTCCCTTACGGCGGGAGGGGGCACAGATACGCAGTATTTT | TRBV5-4 | once | TRBD2 | TRBJ2-3
CASSQGIGQGAGEQYF | TGCGCCAGCAGCCAAGGCATCGGACAGGGGGCTGGGGAGCAGTACTTC | TRBV4-1 | NA | TRBD1 | TRBJ2-7
CASSITRDYEQYF | TGTGCCAGTAGTATAACCCGGGACTACGAGCAGTACTTC | TRBV19 | NA | NA | TRBJ2-7
CASSGTSGSSYEQYF | TGTGCCAGCAGTGGGACTAGCGGTAGCTCCTACGAGCAGTACTTC | TRBV6-1 | NA | TRBD2 | TRBJ2-7
CASSLRTSGGEQYF | TGCGCCAGCAGCCTCAGGACTAGCGGGGGTGAACAGTACTTC | TRBV10-1 | NA | TRBD2 | TRBJ2-7
CASSSGPYLNEKLFF | TGTGCCAGCAGCTCAGGACCTTATCTTAATGAAAAACTGTTTTTT | TRBV11-2 | NA | NA | TRBJ1-4
CASSLMPGDYYEQYF | TGTGCCAGCAGCTTAATGCCTGGGGACTACTACGAGCAGTACTTC | TRBV7-3 | NA | TRBD2 | TRBJ2-7
CASSAEGDVGKYEQYF | TGTGCCAGCAGCGCCGAGGGGGATGTGGGGAAATACGAGCAGTACTTC | TRBV7-6 | NA | NA | TRBJ2-7
CASGPGPHYEQYF | TGTGCCAGCGGACCGGGACCCCACTACGAGCAGTACTTC | TRBV9 | NA | NA | TRBJ2-7
CASSGVQTQYF | TGTGCCAGCAGTGGAGTACAGACCCAGTACTTC | TRBV7-2 | once | NA | TRBJ2-5
CASKGTPSYNEQFF | TGTGCCAGTAAGGGGACGCCCTCCTACAATGAGCAGTTCTTC | TRBV19 | once | NA | TRBJ2-1
CASSPDTPDGYTF | TGTGCCAGCAGTCCGGACACTCCGGATGGCTACACCTTC | TRBV28 | NA | NA | TRBJ1-2
CASTYPGWETQYF | TGTGCCAGCACCTACCCTGGGTGGGAGACCCAGTACTTC | TRBV7-9 | NA | NA | TRBJ2-5
CATSRDGRDAGELFF | TGTGCCACCAGCAGAGATGGCAGGGACGCCGGGGAGCTGTTTTTT | TRBV15 | NA | NA | TRBJ2-2
CASSQSLPDGYTF | TGCGCCAGCAGCCAAAGTCTGCCCGATGGCTACACCTTC | TRBV4-1 | NA | NA | TRBJ1-2
CASSLLAGGNTGELFF | TGTGCCAGTAGTCTACTAGCGGGAGGGAACACCGGGGAGCTGTTTTTT | TRBV19 | NA | TRBD2 | TRBJ2-2
CASSQVPYEQYF | TGTGCCAGCAGCCAAGTCCCCTACGAGCAGTACTTC | TRBV14 | NA | NA | TRBJ2-7
CASSSSGSTYEQYF | TGCGCCAGCAGCTCTAGCGGGTCTACCTACGAGCAGTACTTC | TRBV10-2 | NA | TRBD2 | TRBJ2-7
CASSLYPGALDQPQHF | TGTGCCAGCAGTTTATATCCGGGGGCCTTGGATCAGCCCCAGCATTTT | TRBV28 | NA | NA | TRBJ1-5